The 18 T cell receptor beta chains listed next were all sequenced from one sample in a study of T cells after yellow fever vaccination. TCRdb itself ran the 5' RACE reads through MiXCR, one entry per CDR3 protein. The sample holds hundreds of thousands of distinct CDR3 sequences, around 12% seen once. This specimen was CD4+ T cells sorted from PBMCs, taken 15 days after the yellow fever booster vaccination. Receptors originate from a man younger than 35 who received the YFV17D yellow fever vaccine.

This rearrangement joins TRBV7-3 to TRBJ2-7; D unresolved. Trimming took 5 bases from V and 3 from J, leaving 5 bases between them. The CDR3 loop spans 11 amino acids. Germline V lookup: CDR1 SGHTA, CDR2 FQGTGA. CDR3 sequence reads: CASSPVYEQYV. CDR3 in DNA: TGTGCCAGCAGCCCAGTCTACGAGCAGTACGTC.

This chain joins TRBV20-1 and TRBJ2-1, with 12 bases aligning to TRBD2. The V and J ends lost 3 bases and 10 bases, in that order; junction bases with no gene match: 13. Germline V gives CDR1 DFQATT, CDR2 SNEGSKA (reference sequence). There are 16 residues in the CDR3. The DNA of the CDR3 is TGCAGTGCTAGCCTCCCCACTAGCGGGGGGTTTGAAGAGCAGTTCTTC. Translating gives CSASLPTSGGFEEQFF.

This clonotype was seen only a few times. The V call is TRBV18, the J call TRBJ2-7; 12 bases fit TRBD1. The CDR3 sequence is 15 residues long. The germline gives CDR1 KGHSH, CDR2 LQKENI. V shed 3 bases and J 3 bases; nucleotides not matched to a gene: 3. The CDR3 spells CASSPGTGGGYEQYV. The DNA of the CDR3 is TGTGCCAGCTCACCCGGGACAGGGGGCGGCTACGAGCAGTACGTC.

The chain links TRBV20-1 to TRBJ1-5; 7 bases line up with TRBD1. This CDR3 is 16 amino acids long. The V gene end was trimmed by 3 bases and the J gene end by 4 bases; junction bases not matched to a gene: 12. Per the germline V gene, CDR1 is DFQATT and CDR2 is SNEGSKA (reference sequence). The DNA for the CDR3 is TGCAGTGCTAGGGAACTTCGACAGGGCCTAAATCAGCCCCAGCATTTT. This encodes CSARELRQGLNQPQHF.

In nucleotides, the CDR3 is TGTGCCAGCACCTACGGGACAGTTAACTATGGCTACACCTTC. Its protein product is CASTYGTVNYGYTF. The chain couples TRBV6-2 or TRBV6-3 to TRBJ1-2; 7 bases are shared with TRBD1. V shed 7 bases and J 1 base; nucleotides not matched to a gene: 6. The germline gives CDR1 MNHEY, CDR2 SVGEGT. The CDR3 covers 14 residues.

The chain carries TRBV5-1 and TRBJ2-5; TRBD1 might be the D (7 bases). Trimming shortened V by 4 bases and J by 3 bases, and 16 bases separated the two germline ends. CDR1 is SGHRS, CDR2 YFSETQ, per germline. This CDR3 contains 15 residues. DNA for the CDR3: TGCGCCAGCAGCCCACAAGGCGGGACAGAAGAGACCCAGTACTTC. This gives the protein CASSPQGGTEETQYF.

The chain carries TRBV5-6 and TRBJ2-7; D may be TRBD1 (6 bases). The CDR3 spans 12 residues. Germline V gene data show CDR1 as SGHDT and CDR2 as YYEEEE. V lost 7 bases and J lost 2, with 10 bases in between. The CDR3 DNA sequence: TGTGCCAGCGGATCAGGGGCCTACGAGCAGTACGTC. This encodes CASGSGAYEQYV.

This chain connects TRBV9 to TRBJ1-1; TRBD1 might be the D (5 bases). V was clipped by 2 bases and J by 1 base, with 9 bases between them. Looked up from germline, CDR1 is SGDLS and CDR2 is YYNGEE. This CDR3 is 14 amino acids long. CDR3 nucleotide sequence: TGTGCCAGCAGCGTGTTGGGGGGGAACACTGAAGCTTTCTTT. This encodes CASSVLGGNTEAFF.

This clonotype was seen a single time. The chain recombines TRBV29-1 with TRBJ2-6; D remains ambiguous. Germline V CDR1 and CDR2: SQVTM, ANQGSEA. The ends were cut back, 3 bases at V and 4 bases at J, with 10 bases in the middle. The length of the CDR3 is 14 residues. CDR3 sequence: CSVDGRPGANVLTF. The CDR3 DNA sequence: TGCAGCGTTGATGGTAGGCCCGGGGCCAACGTCCTGACTTTC.

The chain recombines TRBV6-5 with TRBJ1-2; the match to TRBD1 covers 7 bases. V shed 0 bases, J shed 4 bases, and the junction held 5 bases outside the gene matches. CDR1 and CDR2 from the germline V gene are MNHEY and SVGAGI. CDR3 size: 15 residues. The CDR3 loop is CASSYSDRPPYGYTF. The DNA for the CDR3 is TGTGCCAGCAGTTACTCGGACAGGCCCCCCTATGGCTACACCTTC.

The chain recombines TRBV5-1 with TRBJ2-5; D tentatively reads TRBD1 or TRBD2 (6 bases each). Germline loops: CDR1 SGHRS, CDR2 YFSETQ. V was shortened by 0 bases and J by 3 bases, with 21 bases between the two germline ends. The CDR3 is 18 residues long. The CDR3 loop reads CASSLEARRARGKETQYF. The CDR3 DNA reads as TGCGCCAGCAGCTTGGAGGCCCGGAGGGCCAGGGGAAAAGAGACCCAGTACTTC. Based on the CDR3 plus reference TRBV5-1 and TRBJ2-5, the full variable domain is KAGVTQTPRYLIKTRGQQVTLSCSPISGHRSVSWYQQTPGQGLQFLFEYFSETQRNKGNFPGRFSGRQFSNSRSEMNVSTLELGDSALYLCASSLEARRARGKETQYFGPGTRLLVL.

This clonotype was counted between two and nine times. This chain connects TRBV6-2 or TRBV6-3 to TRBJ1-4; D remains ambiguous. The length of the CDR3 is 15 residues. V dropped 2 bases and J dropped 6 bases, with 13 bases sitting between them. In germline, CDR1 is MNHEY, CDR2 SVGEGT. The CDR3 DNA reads TGTGCCAGCAGTTACCCGGCAGCGGTCGATGAAAAACTGTTTTTT. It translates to CASSYPAAVDEKLFF.

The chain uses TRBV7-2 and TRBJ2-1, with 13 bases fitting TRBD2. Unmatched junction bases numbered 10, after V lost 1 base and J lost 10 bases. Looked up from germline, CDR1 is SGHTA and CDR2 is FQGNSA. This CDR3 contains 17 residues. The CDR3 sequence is CASSLGAHPGLAGEQFF. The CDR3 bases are TGTGCCAGCAGCTTAGGAGCCCACCCGGGACTAGCGGGGGAGCAGTTCTTC.

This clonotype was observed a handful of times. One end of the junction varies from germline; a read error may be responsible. The CDR3 nucleotides are TGTGCCAGTAGCGGGGTTGGGGCTTGGGACAATGAGCAGTTCTTC. Translating gives CASSGVGAWDNEQFF. The chain uses TRBV9 and TRBJ2-1; 8 bases align to TRBD2. The CDR3 consists of 15 residues. Germline V gene lookup returns CDR1 SGDLS and CDR2 YYNGEE.

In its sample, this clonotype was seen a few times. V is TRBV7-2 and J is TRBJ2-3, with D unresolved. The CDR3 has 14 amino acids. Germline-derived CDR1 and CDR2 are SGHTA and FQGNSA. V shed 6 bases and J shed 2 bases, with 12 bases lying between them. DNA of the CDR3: TGTGCCAGCAGTCCTACGACGTTCACAGATACGCAGTATTTT. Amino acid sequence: CASSPTTFTDTQYF.

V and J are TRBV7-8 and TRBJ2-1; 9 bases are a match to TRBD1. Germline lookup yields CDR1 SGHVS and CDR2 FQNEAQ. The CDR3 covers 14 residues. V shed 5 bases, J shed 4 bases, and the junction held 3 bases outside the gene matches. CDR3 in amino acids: CASSLDRGYNEQFF. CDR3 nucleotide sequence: TGTGCCAGCAGCCTCGACAGGGGGTACAATGAGCAGTTCTTC. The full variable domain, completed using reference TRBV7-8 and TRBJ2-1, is GAGVSQSPRYKVAKRGQDVALRCDPISGHVSLFWYQQALGQGPEFLTYFQNEAQLDKSGLPSDRFFAERPEGSVSTLKIQRTQQEDSAVYLCASSLDRGYNEQFFGPGTRLTVL.

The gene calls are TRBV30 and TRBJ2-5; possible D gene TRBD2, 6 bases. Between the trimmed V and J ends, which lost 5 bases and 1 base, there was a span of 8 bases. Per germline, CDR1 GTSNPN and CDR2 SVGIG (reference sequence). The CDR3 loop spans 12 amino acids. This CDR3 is CAWREPQETQYF. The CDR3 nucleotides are TGTGCCTGGCGGGAGCCCCAAGAGACCCAGTACTTC.

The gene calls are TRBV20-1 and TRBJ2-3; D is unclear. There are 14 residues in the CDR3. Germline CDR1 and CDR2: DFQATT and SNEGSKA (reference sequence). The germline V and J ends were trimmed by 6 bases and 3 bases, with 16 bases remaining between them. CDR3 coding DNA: TGCAGTGCGGCCGACAAAGGTGGGACAGATACGCAGTATTTT. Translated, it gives CSAADKGGTDTQYF.